Below, 5 T cell receptor beta chains from the same sample are listed, as sequenced in a study of T cell clonality in common variable immunodeficiency. Study results and limitations: Reportedly, TCR beta sequences from common variable immunodeficiency showed fewer deletions and N-nucleotide insertions.

Their specific antigens are unknown. Profiling relied on immunoSEQ multiplex PCR, and the TCRdb table lists in-frame clones only, not all of them. The sample has about 35,000 clones, none seen only once. Sample: peripheral blood mononuclear cells. All receptors derive from a human donor with common variable immunodeficiency.

In the case of this clone: The CDR3 end is not reached by the read, which stops 3 residues before it; the germline J gene fills it in. The J gene is TRBJ1-1, the V gene TRBV18; 8 positions agree with TRBD1. Germline V gene data show CDR1 as KGHSH and CDR2 as LQKENI. The CDR3 loop spans 13 amino acids. With 6 bases clipped from V and 4 bases from J, the junction kept 4 bases outside the gene matches. The CDR3 bases that were read are TGTGCCAGCTCCCCAACAGGGGGCACTGAA. Its translation is CASSPTGGTE. The whole CDR3 reads CASSPTGGTEAFF.

This clone was detected only a few times. The read terminates 3 residues before the CDR3 end, so the remaining end is supplied by the germline J gene. V usage is TRBV18 and J usage is TRBJ2-5; weak D call: TRBD1 (6 bases). V was cut by 3 bases and J by 7 bases, with 12 bases left in between. Germline V gives CDR1 KGHSH, CDR2 LQKENI. The CDR3 is 13 amino acids. The sequenced CDR3 bases are TGTGCCAGCTCACCTGCAGGGGCCTCGACC. It codes for CASSPAGAST. The entire CDR3 sequence reads CASSPAGASTQYF.

Concerning this clone itself: The CDR3 is cut off 3 residues early in the read; its end comes from the germline J gene. The chain carries TRBV6-2 or TRBV6-3 and TRBJ1-1; 7 bases line up with TRBD1. J was trimmed by 4 bases and V by 5 bases; bases with no gene match: 7. CDR1 and CDR2 (germline): MNHEY, SVGEGT. This CDR3 spans 14 amino acids. CDR3 bases read: TGTGCCAGCAGTACATACAGGGGAAGCACTGAA. Translation gives CASSTYRGSTE. The full CDR3 sequence reads CASSTYRGSTEAFF.

In this sample, this clone turned up a few times. The sequenced fragment ends 3 residues before the CDR3 boundary, so the rest is inferred from the germline J gene. The genes are TRBV7-9 and TRBJ1-6; a weak D match, TRBD1 (5 bases). Trimming pared 2 bases from V and 3 bases from J, leaving 5 bases between. This CDR3 is 14 amino acids long. CDR1 SEHNR and CDR2 FQNEAQ come from the germline V gene (reference sequence). This chain's CDR3 is CASSLTGYNSPLHF. Partial CDR3 DNA: TGTGCCAGCAGCTTAACAGGCTATAATTCACCC.

For this clone: The junction does not match germline at one end; this may be a read error. Read data end 3 residues before the CDR3 end; the end is taken from the germline J gene. V usage is TRBV19 and J usage is TRBJ1-5; 7 bases are a match to TRBD1. The CDR3 spans 18 residues. The germline V gene encodes CDR1 LNHDA and CDR2 SQIVND (reference sequence). CDR3 region: CASSPPGTALYSKQPQHF. The CDR3 DNA, read in part, is TGTGCCAGTAGCCCACCCGGGACAGCCCTTTATAGCAAGCAGCCC.